One sample yielded the 4 T cell receptor beta chains listed below, sequenced in a study of blood T cell repertoires in COVID-19. The protocol was immunoSEQ multiplex PCR, while the TCRdb copy is restricted to in-frame clones and leaves out a portion. The sample shows 250,000 to 300,000 clones, 75% to 90% of them seen only once. Material for sequencing was peripheral blood. All receptors come from a woman in her 70s with COVID-19, enrolled during active disease.

The chain carries TRBV10-3 and TRBJ1-2; D gene unclear. The V and J ends lost 4 bases and 7 bases respectively, with 7 bases between them. In germline, CDR1 is ENHRY, CDR2 SYGVKD. This CDR3 contains 11 residues. DNA of the CDR3: TGTGCCATCAGTGGATCGGGTGGCTACACCTTC. Translation: CAISGSGGYTF.

CDR3 DNA: TGTGCCAGCAGCTTGAATAGAGGCACCGGGGAGCTGTTTTTT. This gives the protein CASSLNRGTGELFF. V is TRBV5-8 and J is TRBJ2-2, with D unclear. Trimming cost V 1 base and J 4 bases, with 8 bases left between them. Germline assignment: CDR1 SGHTS and CDR2 YDEGEE. The CDR3 is 14 residues long.

This chain uses TRBV10-1 with TRBJ2-2, with D tentatively TRBD2 (6 bases). Germline V gene data show CDR1 as WNHNN and CDR2 as SYGVQD (reference sequence). Between the trimmed V and J ends, which lost 0 bases and 4 bases, there was a span of 6 bases. The length of the CDR3 is 14 residues. The CDR3 bases are TGCGCCAGCAGTGAGTCCGGGGGCACCGGGGAGCTGTTTTTT. It codes for CASSESGGTGELFF.

V and J are TRBV6-4 and TRBJ2-3, with 8 nucleotides matching TRBD2. The V gene end was trimmed by 8 bases and the J gene end by 4 bases; junction bases not matched to a gene: 11. The CDR3 contains 15 residues. CDR1 and CDR2 from the germline V gene are MRHNA and SNTAGT. DNA for the CDR3: TGTGCCAGCCGACTTCGGGGGGGCCAGGCAGATACGCAGTATTTT. This encodes CASRLRGGQADTQYF.